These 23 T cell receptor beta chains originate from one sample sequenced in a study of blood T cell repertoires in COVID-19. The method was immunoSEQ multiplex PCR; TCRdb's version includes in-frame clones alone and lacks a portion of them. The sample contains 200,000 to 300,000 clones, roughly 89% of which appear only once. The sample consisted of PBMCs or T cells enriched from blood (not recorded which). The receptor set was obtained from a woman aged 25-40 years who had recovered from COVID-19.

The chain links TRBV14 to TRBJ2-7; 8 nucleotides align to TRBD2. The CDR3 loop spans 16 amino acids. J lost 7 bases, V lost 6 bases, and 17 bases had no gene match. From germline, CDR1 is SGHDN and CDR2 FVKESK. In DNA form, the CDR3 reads TGTGCCAGCAGTCGCCTGACTACGGGACTAGAGGGGGAGCAGTACTTC. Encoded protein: CASSRLTTGLEGEQYF. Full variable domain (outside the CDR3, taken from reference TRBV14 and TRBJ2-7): EAGVTQFPSHSVIEKGQTVTLRCDPISGHDNLYWYRRVMGKEIKFLLHFVKESKQDESGMPNNRFLAERTGGTYSTLKVQPAELEDSGVYFCASSRLTTGLEGEQYFGPGTRLTVT.

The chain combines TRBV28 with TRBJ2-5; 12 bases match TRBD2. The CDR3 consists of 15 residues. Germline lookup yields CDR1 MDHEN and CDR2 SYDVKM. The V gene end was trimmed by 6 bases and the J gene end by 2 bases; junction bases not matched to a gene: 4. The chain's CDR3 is CASSRLAGGQETQYF. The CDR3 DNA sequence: TGTGCCAGCAGCCGCCTAGCGGGAGGGCAAGAGACCCAGTACTTC.

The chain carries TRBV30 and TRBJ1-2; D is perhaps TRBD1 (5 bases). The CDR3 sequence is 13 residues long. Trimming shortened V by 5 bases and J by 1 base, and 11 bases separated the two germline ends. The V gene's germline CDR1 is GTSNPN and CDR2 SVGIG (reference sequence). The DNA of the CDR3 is TGTGCCTGGGACCAGGGTTTTAACTATGGCTACACCTTC. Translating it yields CAWDQGFNYGYTF.

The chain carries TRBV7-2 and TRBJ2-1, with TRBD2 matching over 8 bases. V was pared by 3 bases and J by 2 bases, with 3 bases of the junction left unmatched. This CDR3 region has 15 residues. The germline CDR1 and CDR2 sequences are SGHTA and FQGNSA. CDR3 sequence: CASSFTSGPYNEQFF. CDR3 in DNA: TGTGCCAGCAGCTTTACTAGCGGACCCTACAATGAGCAGTTCTTC.

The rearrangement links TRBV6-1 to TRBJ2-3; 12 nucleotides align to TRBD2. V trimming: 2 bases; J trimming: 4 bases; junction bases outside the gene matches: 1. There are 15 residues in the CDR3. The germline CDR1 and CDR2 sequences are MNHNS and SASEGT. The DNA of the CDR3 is TGTGCCAGCAGTGAACTAGCGGGAGGGCCAGATACGCAGTATTTT. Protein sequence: CASSELAGGPDTQYF.

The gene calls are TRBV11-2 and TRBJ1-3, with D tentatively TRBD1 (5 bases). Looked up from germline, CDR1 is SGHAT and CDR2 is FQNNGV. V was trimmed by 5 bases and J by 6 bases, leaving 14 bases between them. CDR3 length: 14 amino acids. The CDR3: CASSPDRSSNTIYF. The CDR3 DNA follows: TGTGCCAGCAGCCCAGACAGAAGTTCAAACACCATATATTTT.

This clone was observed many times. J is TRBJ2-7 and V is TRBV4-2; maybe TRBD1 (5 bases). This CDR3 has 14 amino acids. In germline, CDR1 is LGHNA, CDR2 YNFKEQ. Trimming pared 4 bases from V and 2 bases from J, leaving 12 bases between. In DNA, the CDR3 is TGTGCCAGCAGCCGCCCCGACAGCACCTACGAGCAGTACTTC. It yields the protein CASSRPDSTYEQYF.

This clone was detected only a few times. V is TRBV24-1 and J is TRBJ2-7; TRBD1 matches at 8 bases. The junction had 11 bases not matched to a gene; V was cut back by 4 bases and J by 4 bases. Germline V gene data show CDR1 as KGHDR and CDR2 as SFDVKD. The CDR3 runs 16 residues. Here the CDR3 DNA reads TGTGCCACCAGTGACGCTCGAGGACAGGGTATGTACGAGCAGTACTTC. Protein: CATSDARGQGMYEQYF.

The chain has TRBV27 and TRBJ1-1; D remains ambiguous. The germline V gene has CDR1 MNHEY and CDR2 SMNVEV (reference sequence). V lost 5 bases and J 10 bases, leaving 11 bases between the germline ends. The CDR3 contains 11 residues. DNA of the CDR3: TGTGCCAGCAGTACAGCAAATGGAGCTTTCTTT. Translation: CASSTANGAFF.

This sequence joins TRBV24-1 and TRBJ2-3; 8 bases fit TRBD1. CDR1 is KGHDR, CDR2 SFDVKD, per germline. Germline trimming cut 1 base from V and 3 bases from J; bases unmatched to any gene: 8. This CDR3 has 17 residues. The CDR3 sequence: CATSDFRRTGRTDTQYF. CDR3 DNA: TGTGCCACCAGTGATTTCCGGAGGACAGGGAGGACAGATACGCAGTATTTT.

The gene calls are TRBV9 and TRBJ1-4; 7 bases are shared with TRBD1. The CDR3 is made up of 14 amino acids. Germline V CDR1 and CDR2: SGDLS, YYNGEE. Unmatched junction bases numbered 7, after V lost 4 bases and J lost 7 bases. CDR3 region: CASSPQGVSEKLFF. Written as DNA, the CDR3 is TGTGCCAGCAGCCCGCAGGGGGTGTCTGAAAAACTGTTTTTT.

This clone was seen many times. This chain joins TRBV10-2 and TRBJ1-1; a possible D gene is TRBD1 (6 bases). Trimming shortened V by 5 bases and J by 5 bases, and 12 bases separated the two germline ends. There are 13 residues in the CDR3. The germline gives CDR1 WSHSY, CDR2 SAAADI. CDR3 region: CASSTHRDTEAFF. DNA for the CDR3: TGCGCCAGCAGTACTCACAGGGATACTGAAGCTTTCTTT.

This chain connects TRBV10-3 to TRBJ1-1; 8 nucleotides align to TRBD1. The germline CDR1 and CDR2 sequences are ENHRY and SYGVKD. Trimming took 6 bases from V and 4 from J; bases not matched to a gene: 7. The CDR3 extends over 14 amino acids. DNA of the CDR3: TGTGCCATCAGCGCAGGGGGCGCGGTCACTGAAGCTTTCTTT. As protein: CAISAGGAVTEAFF.

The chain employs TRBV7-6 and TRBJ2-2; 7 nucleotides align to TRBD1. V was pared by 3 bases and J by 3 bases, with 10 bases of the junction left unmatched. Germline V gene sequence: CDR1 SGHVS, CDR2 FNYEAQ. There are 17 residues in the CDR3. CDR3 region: CASSFKGAVGDTGELFF. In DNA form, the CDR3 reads TGTGCCAGCAGCTTCAAGGGGGCGGTTGGGGACACCGGGGAGCTGTTTTTT. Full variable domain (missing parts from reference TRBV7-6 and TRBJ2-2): GAGVSQSPRYKVTKRGQDVALRCDPISGHVSLYWYRQALGQGPEFLTYFNYEAQQDKSGLPNDRFSAERPEGSISTLTIQRTEQRDSAMYRCASSFKGAVGDTGELFFGEGSRLTVL.

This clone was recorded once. DNA for the CDR3: TGTGCCAGCGTTTCCGGACAGGGGGGATTCGGCTATGGCTACACCTTC. It specifies CASVSGQGGFGYGYTF. The rearrangement links TRBV5-6 to TRBJ1-2; 10 bases are a match to TRBD1. Germline V gene sequence: CDR1 SGHDT, CDR2 YYEEEE. The junction had 13 bases not matched to a gene; V was cut back by 7 bases and J by 4 bases. This CDR3 is built from 16 residues.

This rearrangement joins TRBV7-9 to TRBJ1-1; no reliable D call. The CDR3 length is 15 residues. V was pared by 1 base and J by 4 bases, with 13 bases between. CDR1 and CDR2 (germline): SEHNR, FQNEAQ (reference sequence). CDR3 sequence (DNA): TGTGCCAGCAGCTTAGGTAGAAGTGGTGGCACTGAAGCTTTCTTT. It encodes CASSLGRSGGTEAFF.

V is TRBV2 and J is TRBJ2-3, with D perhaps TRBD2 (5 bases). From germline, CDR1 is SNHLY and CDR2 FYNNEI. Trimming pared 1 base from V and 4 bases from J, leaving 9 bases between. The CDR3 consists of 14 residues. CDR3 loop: CASSEGGWADTQYF. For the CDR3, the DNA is TGTGCCAGCAGTGAAGGAGGGTGGGCAGATACGCAGTATTTT. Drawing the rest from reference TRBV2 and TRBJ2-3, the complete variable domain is EPEVTQTPSHQVTQMGQEVILRCVPISNHLYFYWYRQILGQKVEFLVSFYNNEISEKSEIFDDQFSVERPDGSNFTLKIRSTKLEDSAMYFCASSEGGWADTQYFGPGTRLTVL.

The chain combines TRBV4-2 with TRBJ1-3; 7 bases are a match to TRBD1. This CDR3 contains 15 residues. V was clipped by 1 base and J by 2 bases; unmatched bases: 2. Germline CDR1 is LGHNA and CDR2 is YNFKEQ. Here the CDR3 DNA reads TGTGCCAGCAGCCAAGGGCAGGGGGCTGGAAACACCATATATTTT. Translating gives CASSQGQGAGNTIYF.

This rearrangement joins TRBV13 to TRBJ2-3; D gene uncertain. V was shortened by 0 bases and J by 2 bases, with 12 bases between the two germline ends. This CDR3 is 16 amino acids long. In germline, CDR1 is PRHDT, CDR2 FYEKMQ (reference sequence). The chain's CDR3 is CASSLGTTGYTDTQYF. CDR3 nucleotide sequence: TGTGCCAGCAGCTTAGGAACTACCGGATACACAGATACGCAGTATTTT.

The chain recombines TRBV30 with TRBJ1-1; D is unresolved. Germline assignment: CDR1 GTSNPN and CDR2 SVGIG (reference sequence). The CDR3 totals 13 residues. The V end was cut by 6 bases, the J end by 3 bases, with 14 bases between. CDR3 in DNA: TGTGCCTGCCCAATTGGGGAGTACACTGAAGCTTTCTTT. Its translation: CACPIGEYTEAFF.

For the CDR3, the DNA is TGCAGCGTTGAAGATCGAGGGACCGGGGAGCTGTTTTTT. Protein product: CSVEDRGTGELFF. This chain uses TRBV29-1 with TRBJ2-2, with D possibly matching TRBD2 (5 bases). This CDR3 comprises 13 residues. The germline V gene encodes CDR1 SQVTM and CDR2 ANQGSEA. V gave up 0 bases and J gave up 5 bases, with 7 bases separating them.

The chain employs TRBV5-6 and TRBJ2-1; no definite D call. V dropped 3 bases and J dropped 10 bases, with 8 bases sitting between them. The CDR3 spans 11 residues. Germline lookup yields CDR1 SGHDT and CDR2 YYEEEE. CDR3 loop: CASSSRREQFF. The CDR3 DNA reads TGTGCCAGCAGCTCCCGTCGGGAGCAGTTCTTC.

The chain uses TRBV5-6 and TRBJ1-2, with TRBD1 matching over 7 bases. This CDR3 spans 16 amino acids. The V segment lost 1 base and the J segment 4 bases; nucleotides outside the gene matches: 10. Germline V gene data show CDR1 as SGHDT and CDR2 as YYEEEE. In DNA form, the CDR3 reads TGTGCCAGCAGCTTGTTTTGGGGCAGGGGGTTCTATGGCTACACCTTC. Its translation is CASSLFWGRGFYGYTF.